These 29 T cell receptor beta chains originate from one sample sequenced in a study of human T cells and chemical hapten exposure. TCRdb reprocessed the RACE reads with MiXCR, giving one entry per CDR3 protein. The table includes around 380,000 distinct CDR3 sequences, 5.5% detected once. The sample's time point: pre-sensitization, week 0. Treatment: therapeutic diphenylcyclopropenone sensitization with weekly scalp DPC. Specimen: whole blood, collected in connection with sensitization to the hapten diphenylcyclopropenone (DPC). Receptors were obtained from a young woman with alopecia areata. Some clones in this sample may be carry-over from other donors' samples.

CDR3 DNA: TGTGCCAGCAGCTTCCAGACAGGGAGCGAAAAACTGTTTTTT. Amino acid sequence: CASSFQTGSEKLFF. The chain couples TRBV7-9 to TRBJ1-4; TRBD1 matches 7 bases. The CDR3 length is 14 residues. Germline V gene data show CDR1 as SEHNR and CDR2 as FQNEAQ (reference sequence). V dropped 3 bases and J dropped 8; count of bases not matched to a gene: 6.

This clonotype was observed a handful of times. V and J are TRBV16 and TRBJ1-1; D perhaps matches TRBD1 (5 bases). V lost 1 base, J lost 2 bases, and 11 bases lay in between. The CDR3 has 15 residues. Germline V gene sequence: CDR1 KGHSY, CDR2 FQNENV. The CDR3 region is CASSQLGPINTEAFF. The CDR3 DNA is TGTGCCAGCAGCCAATTGGGACCGATAAACACTGAAGCTTTCTTT.

This chain joins TRBV20-1 and TRBJ1-5; possibly TRBD1 for D (5 bases). CDR3 length: 15 amino acids. V lost 1 base and J lost 3, with 13 bases in between. Germline assignment: CDR1 DFQATT and CDR2 SNEGSKA (reference sequence). The CDR3 DNA sequence: TGCAGTGCTAGAGCGGGACTTTCCGTCAATCAGCCCCAGCATTTT. Translating gives CSARAGLSVNQPQHF.

The chain couples TRBV5-5 to TRBJ1-2, with D uncertain. V lost 5 bases and J 6 bases, leaving 11 bases between the germline ends. Germline values: CDR1 SGHKS, CDR2 YYEKEE (reference sequence). The CDR3 has 12 amino acids. DNA of the CDR3: TGTGCCAGCAGGCAGACCTCCCATGGCTACACCTTC. This gives the protein CASRQTSHGYTF.

This clonotype was seen at least ten times. The J gene is TRBJ1-6, the V gene TRBV29-1; no reliable D call. The V and J ends lost 5 bases and 6 bases respectively, with 14 bases between them. CDR1 and CDR2 from the germline V gene are SQVTM and ANQGSEA. The CDR3 extends over 14 amino acids. The CDR3: CSVRGHAGNSPLHF. The CDR3 coding sequence is TGCAGCGTTCGAGGGCACGCGGGTAATTCACCCCTCCACTTT.

This clonotype was counted a few times. The chain links TRBV6-5 to TRBJ1-1; D gene ambiguous. The CDR3 length is 14 residues. CDR1 and CDR2 (germline): MNHEY, SVGAGI. With 0 bases removed from V and 1 base from J, the gap between germline ends came to 6 bases. The CDR3 DNA is TGTGCCAGCAGTTACTCTACACCGAACACTGAAGCTTTCTTT. This sequence encodes CASSYSTPNTEAFF.

This clonotype was seen only a few times. V is TRBV2 and J is TRBJ1-6, with 8 bases fitting TRBD1. V lost 7 bases, J lost 6 bases, and 5 bases stayed unmatched. This CDR3 has 14 residues. The germline V gene encodes CDR1 SNHLY and CDR2 FYNNEI. The CDR3: CASTRTGPNSPLHF. The CDR3 DNA reads as TGTGCCAGCACCAGGACAGGGCCTAATTCACCCCTCCACTTT.

There are many counts of this clonotype. This rearrangement joins TRBV12-5 to TRBJ1-2; D is perhaps TRBD1 (6 bases). The CDR3 has 15 residues. V was trimmed by 6 bases and J by 4 bases, leaving 18 bases between them. Germline lookup yields CDR1 LGHNT and CDR2 FRNRAP. The CDR3 region is CASGISGEAPYGYTF. CDR3 nucleotide sequence: TGTGCTAGTGGAATCTCAGGGGAAGCCCCCTATGGCTACACCTTC. Full variable domain (rest looked up from reference TRBV12-5 and TRBJ1-2): DARVTQTPRHKVTEMGQEVTMRCQPILGHNTVFWYRQTMMQGLELLAYFRNRAPLDDSGMPKDRFSAEMPDATLATLKIQPSEPRDSAVYFCASGISGEAPYGYTFGSGTRLTVV.

There are many counts of this clonotype. The chain couples TRBV27 to TRBJ1-5; D is undetermined. The germline gives CDR1 MNHEY, CDR2 SMNVEV (reference sequence). The CDR3 sequence is 14 residues long. V lost 2 bases and J lost 2, with 7 bases in between. The CDR3 protein is CASSLSGRNQPQHF. The CDR3 DNA follows: TGTGCCAGCAGTTTAAGTGGGCGCAATCAGCCCCAGCATTTT.

This clonotype was seen only a few times. V usage is TRBV3-1 and J usage is TRBJ2-3, with 10 bases fitting TRBD2. Germline CDR1 and CDR2: LGHDT and YNNKEL (reference sequence). The trim removed 0 bases at V and 5 bases at J, leaving 8 bases unmatched. CDR3 size: 17 residues. The CDR3, as DNA: TGTGCCAGCAGCCAAGATCCCCCTAGCGGGGGCATAGATACGCAGTATTTT. Translated: CASSQDPPSGGIDTQYF.

The chain has TRBV5-6 and TRBJ2-7, with 8 nucleotides matching TRBD2. The CDR3 has 16 amino acids. Trimming removed 5 bases from V and 1 base from J; junction bases left unmatched: 11. Germline V gives CDR1 SGHDT, CDR2 YYEEEE. CDR3 bases: TGTGCCAGCAGACCAACCGCGGGGGGCCGATCCTACGAGCAGTACTTC. Its protein product is CASRPTAGGRSYEQYF.

The V and J genes are TRBV12-3 or TRBV12-4 and TRBJ2-7, with D perhaps given as TRBD1 or TRBD2 (6 bases each). V lost 6 bases and J lost 5, with 17 bases in between. The CDR3 length is 14 residues. CDR3 protein: CASSAIGGLDEQYF. CDR3 DNA sequence: TGTGCCAGCAGCGCCATAGGGGGGTTGGACGAGCAGTACTTC.

This clonotype was counted a few times. The gene calls are TRBV4-1 and TRBJ2-4; no definite D call. Trimming pared 4 bases from V and 2 bases from J, leaving 12 bases between. CDR1 MGHRA and CDR2 YSYEKL come from the germline V gene. The CDR3 contains 15 residues. For the CDR3, the DNA is TGCGCCAGCAGCCCCGTTCCTCGGACCAAAAACATTCAGTACTTC. Translated, it gives CASSPVPRTKNIQYF.

This clonotype has a handful of counts. The chain carries TRBV6-2 or TRBV6-3 and TRBJ2-4, with a possible D match to TRBD1 (5 bases). The CDR3 spans 17 residues. Germline V gene sequence: CDR1 MNHEY, CDR2 SVGEGT. V was trimmed by 6 bases and J by 0 bases, leaving 18 bases between them. For the CDR3, the DNA is TGTGCCAGCAGCATGACAGCCGATTCACTAGCCAAAAACATTCAGTACTTC. It encodes CASSMTADSLAKNIQYF.

The rearrangement links TRBV5-4 to TRBJ2-1; D is possibly TRBD2 (6 bases). V lost 0 bases to trimming and J lost 1 base, with 11 bases between them. There are 16 residues in the CDR3. Germline V gives CDR1 SGHNT, CDR2 YYREEE (reference sequence). In DNA, the CDR3 is TGTGCCAGCAGCTTGGGGACTATTGGTTCCTACAATGAGCAGTTCTTC. This codes for CASSLGTIGSYNEQFF.

In this sample, this clonotype turned up a few times. The rearrangement links TRBV5-5 to TRBJ2-3; D perhaps matches TRBD1 (5 bases). Germline CDR1 reads SGHKS; CDR2 reads YYEKEE (reference sequence). Trimming stripped 0 bases from V and 4 bases from J, with 9 bases between. This CDR3 spans 14 amino acids. The CDR3 sequence: CASSLDRYSDTQYF. The CDR3 DNA sequence: TGTGCCAGCAGCTTGGACAGGTACTCAGATACGCAGTATTTT. Based on the CDR3 plus reference TRBV5-5 and TRBJ2-3, the full variable domain is DAGVTQSPTHLIKTRGQQVTLRCSPISGHKSVSWYQQVLGQGPQFIFQYYEKEERGRGNFPDRFSARQFPNYSSELNVNALLLGDSALYLCASSLDRYSDTQYFGPGTRLTVL.

This chain connects TRBV5-6 to TRBJ2-1; 9 bases align to TRBD1. This CDR3 is 17 amino acids long. V shed 0 bases and J 2 bases; nucleotides not matched to a gene: 6. CDR1 SGHDT and CDR2 YYEEEE come from the germline V gene. The CDR3 spells CASSLEGTGRPYNEQFF. In DNA form, the CDR3 reads TGTGCCAGCAGCTTGGAGGGGACAGGGAGGCCCTACAATGAGCAGTTCTTC.

This clonotype was seen ten or more times. The chain joins TRBV5-1 to TRBJ2-5; maybe TRBD1 (6 bases). V gave up 3 bases and J gave up 3 bases, with 15 bases separating them. CDR1 and CDR2 from the germline V gene are SGHRS and YFSETQ. The CDR3 spans 15 residues. CDR3 nucleotides: TGCGCCAGCAGCTCCACCGGGACAACTAAAGAGACCCAGTACTTC. It specifies CASSSTGTTKETQYF.

This clonotype was found many times. J is TRBJ1-6 and V is TRBV6-2 or TRBV6-3; D call uncertain. The CDR3 is 19 residues long. Trimming took off 6 bases at V and 2 bases at J, with 23 bases between the two ends. The germline V gene has CDR1 MNHEY and CDR2 SVGEGT. As DNA, the CDR3 is TGTGCCAGCAGCCACCTAATCCAACAGAAGAGCGCCTATAATTCACCCCTCCACTTT. This gives the protein CASSHLIQQKSAYNSPLHF.

In this sample, this clonotype turned up a few times. This chain connects TRBV10-3 to TRBJ2-7; D remains ambiguous. This CDR3 region has 12 residues. Looked up from germline, CDR1 is ENHRY and CDR2 is SYGVKD. Trimming removed 8 bases from V and 1 base from J, with 9 bases in between. Here the CDR3 DNA reads TGTGCCATCGGCCAGGAATCCTACGAGCAGTACTTC. This sequence encodes CAIGQESYEQYF.

This clonotype showed up many times. The CDR3 nucleotides are TGCAGTGCACTACAGGGTTCCCCCTATGGCTACACCTTC. Residues: CSALQGSPYGYTF. This rearrangement joins TRBV20-1 to TRBJ1-2, with a weak D call TRBD1 (6 bases). The V end was cut by 6 bases, the J end by 4 bases, with 15 bases between. This CDR3 spans 13 amino acids. Germline loops: CDR1 DFQATT, CDR2 SNEGSKA (reference sequence).

The gene calls are TRBV5-4 and TRBJ1-1; D remains ambiguous. Germline CDR1 SGHNT, CDR2 YYREEE (reference sequence). Between the trimmed V and J ends, which lost 0 bases and 5 bases, there was a span of 14 bases. The CDR3 runs 15 residues. CDR3 loop: CASSLAPGSSTEAFF. CDR3 bases: TGTGCCAGCAGCTTGGCGCCAGGCAGTAGTACTGAAGCTTTCTTT.

In its sample, this clonotype was seen many times. This chain connects TRBV10-3 to TRBJ2-6; a weak D match, TRBD2 (5 bases). Germline V gives CDR1 ENHRY, CDR2 SYGVKD. Trimming pared 11 bases from V and 0 bases from J, leaving 20 bases between. This CDR3 region has 17 residues. The CDR3 loop reads CASRGGESGSGANVLTF. In DNA, the CDR3 is TGTGCCTCTCGAGGTGGGGAGTCCGGCTCTGGGGCCAACGTCCTGACTTTC.

The genes are TRBV28 and TRBJ2-7; unclear D gene. This CDR3 spans 15 amino acids. Trimming stripped 5 bases from V and 3 bases from J, with 17 bases between. The V gene's germline CDR1 is MDHEN and CDR2 SYDVKM. The CDR3 reads CASSPRVPGIYEQYF. The CDR3 nucleotides are TGTGCCAGCAGTCCACGGGTACCGGGCATCTACGAGCAGTACTTC.

There are many counts of this clonotype. The rearrangement joins TRBV6-5 to TRBJ1-3, with D possibly being TRBD1 (5 bases). Trimming took 5 bases from V and 3 from J, leaving 14 bases between them. The germline gives CDR1 MNHEY, CDR2 SVGAGI. The CDR3 extends over 15 amino acids. Written as DNA, the CDR3 is TGTGCCAGCAGTACGCTAGGGGCAGGTGGAAACACCATATATTTT. This gives the protein CASSTLGAGGNTIYF.

This clonotype appeared many times. The J gene is TRBJ2-6, the V gene TRBV4-3; D might be TRBD2 (5 bases). Germline CDR1 LGHNA, CDR2 YSLEER. Trimming stripped 0 bases from V and 0 bases from J, with 6 bases between. The length of the CDR3 is 16 residues. The CDR3 bases are TGCGCCAGCAGCCAAGATGGGAGCTCTGGGGCCAACGTCCTGACTTTC. It is translated as CASSQDGSSGANVLTF.

This clonotype has only a few counts. The V call is TRBV20-1, the J call TRBJ1-2; D may be TRBD1 (6 bases). The CDR3 is 14 residues long. Between the trimmed V and J ends, which lost 5 bases and 6 bases, there was a span of 19 bases. Germline values: CDR1 DFQATT, CDR2 SNEGSKA (reference sequence). CDR3 DNA sequence: TGCAGTGCTCCCCAAGCACAGGGAACTAATGGCTACACCTTC. It yields the protein CSAPQAQGTNGYTF.

Ten or more counts support this clonotype. The chain is built from TRBV5-5 and TRBJ1-1; 9 bases fit TRBD1. The CDR3 is made up of 12 amino acids. V shed 4 bases, J shed 10 bases, and the junction held 5 bases outside the gene matches. CDR1 is SGHKS, CDR2 YYEKEE, per germline (reference sequence). The CDR3, as DNA: TGTGCCAGCAGCGGACAGGGGATTATAGCTTTCTTT. This translates into CASSGQGIIAFF.

The rearrangement joins TRBV4-3 to TRBJ1-4; maybe TRBD1 (5 bases). Germline V gene lookup returns CDR1 LGHNA and CDR2 YSLEER. This CDR3 has 18 residues. Trimming left V 0 bases short and J 3 bases short, with 17 bases between. The CDR3 coding sequence is TGCGCCAGCAGCCAAGAATCCCAGGGCGGATTTGCTAATGAAAAACTGTTTTTT. Translation: CASSQESQGGFANEKLFF.